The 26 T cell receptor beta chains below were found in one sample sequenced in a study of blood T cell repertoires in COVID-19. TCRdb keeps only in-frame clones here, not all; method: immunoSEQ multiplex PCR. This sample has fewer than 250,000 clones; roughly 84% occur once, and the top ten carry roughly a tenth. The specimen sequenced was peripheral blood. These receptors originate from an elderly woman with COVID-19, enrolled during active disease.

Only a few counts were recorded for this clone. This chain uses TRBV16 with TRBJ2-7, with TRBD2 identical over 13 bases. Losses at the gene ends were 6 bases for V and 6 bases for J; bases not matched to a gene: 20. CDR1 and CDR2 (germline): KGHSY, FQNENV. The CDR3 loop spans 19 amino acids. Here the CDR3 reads CASRFRGLAGERRGAEQYF. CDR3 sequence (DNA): TGTGCCAGCAGGTTCCGCGGACTAGCGGGGGAGAGAAGGGGGGCCGAGCAGTACTTC.

CDR3 nucleotides: TGTGCCACCAGCAGGGACGTTACAGGGGCCAACACAGATACGCAGTATTTT. It codes for CATSRDVTGANTDTQYF. The rearrangement joins TRBV15 to TRBJ2-3, with 7 bases that match TRBD1. The trim removed 3 bases at V and 2 bases at J, leaving 11 bases unmatched. This CDR3 spans 17 amino acids. The germline gives CDR1 LNHNV, CDR2 YYDKDF (reference sequence).

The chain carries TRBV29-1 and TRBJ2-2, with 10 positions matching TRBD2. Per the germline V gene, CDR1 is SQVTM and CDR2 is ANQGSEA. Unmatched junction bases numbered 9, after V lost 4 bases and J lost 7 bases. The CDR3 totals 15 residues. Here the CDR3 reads CSVASSGGAFGELFF. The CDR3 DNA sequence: TGCAGCGTTGCGTCAAGCGGGGGGGCCTTCGGGGAGCTGTTTTTT.

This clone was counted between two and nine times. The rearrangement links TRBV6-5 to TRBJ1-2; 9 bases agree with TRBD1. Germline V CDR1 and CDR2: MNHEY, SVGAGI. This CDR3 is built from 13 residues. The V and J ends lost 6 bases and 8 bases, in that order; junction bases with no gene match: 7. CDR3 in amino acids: CASSWGQGKGYTF. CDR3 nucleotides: TGTGCCAGCAGCTGGGGACAGGGAAAGGGCTACACCTTC.

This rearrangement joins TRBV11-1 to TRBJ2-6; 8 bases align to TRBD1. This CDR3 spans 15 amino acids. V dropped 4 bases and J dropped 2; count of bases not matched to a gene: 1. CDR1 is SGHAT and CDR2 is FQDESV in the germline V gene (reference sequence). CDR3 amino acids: CASSSQGAGANVLTF. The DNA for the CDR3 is TGTGCCAGCAGCTCACAGGGGGCTGGGGCCAACGTCCTGACTTTC.

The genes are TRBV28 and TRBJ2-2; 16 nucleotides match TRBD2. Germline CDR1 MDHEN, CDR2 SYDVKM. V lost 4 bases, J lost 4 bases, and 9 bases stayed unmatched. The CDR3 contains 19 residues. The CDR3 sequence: CASSSGLAGGDRVTGELFF. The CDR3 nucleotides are TGTGCCAGCAGTTCGGGACTAGCGGGGGGGGACCGTGTCACCGGGGAGCTGTTTTTT.

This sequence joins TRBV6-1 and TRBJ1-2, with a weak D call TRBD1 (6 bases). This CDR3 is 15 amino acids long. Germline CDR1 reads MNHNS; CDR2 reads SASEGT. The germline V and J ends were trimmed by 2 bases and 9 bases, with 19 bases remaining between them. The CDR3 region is CASSENFVQGGSYTF. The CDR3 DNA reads TGTGCCAGCAGTGAAAATTTTGTACAGGGTGGAAGCTACACCTTC.

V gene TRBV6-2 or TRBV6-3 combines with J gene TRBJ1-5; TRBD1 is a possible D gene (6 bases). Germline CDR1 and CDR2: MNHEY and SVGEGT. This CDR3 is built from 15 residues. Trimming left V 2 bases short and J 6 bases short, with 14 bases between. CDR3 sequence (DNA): TGTGCCAGCAGTTACGGTGGGGGAGGGGGTCAGCCCCAGCATTTT. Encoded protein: CASSYGGGGGQPQHF.

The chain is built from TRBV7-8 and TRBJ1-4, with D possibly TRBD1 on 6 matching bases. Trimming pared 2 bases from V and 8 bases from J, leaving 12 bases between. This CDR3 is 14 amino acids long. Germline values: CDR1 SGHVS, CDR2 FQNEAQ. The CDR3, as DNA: TGTGCCAGCAGCTTATTACAGGGAATGGAAAAACTGTTTTTT. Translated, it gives CASSLLQGMEKLFF.

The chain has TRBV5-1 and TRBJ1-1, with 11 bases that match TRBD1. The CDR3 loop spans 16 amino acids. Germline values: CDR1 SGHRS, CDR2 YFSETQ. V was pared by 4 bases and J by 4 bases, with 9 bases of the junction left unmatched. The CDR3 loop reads CASSHGQGAWGTEAFF. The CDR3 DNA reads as TGCGCCAGCAGCCACGGACAGGGGGCTTGGGGCACTGAAGCTTTCTTT.

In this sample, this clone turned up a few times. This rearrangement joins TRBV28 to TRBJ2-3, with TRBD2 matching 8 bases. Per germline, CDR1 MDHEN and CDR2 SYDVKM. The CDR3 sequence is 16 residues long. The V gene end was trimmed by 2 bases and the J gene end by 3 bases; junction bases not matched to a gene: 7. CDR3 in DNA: TGTGCCAGCAGTTTAACCAGCGGGGGTGGAACAGATACGCAGTATTTT. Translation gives CASSLTSGGGTDTQYF.

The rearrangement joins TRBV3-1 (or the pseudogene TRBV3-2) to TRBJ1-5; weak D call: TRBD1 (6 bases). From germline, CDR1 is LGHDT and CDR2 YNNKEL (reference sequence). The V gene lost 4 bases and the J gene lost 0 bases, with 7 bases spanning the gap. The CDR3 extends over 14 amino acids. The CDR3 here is CASSRTDSNQPQHF. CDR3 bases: TGTGCCAGCAGCCGGACAGATAGCAATCAGCCCCAGCATTTT.

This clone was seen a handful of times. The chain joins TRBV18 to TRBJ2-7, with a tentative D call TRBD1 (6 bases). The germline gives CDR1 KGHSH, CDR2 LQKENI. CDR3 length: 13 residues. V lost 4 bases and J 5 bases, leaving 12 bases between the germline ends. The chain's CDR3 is CASSRNRDHEQYF. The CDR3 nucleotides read TGTGCCAGCTCACGTAACAGGGACCACGAGCAGTACTTC. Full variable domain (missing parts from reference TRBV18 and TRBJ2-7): NAGVMQNPRHLVRRRGQEARLRCSPMKGHSHVYWYRQLPEEGLKFMVYLQKENIIDESGMPKERFSAEFPKEGPSILRIQQVVRGDSAAYFCASSRNRDHEQYFGPGTRLTVT.

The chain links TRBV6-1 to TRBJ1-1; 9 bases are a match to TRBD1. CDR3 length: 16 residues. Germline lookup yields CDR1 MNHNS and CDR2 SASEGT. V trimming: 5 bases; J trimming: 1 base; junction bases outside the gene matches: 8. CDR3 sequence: CASSKGQGLSNTEAFF. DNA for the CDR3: TGTGCCAGCAGTAAAGGACAGGGGCTCTCGAACACTGAAGCTTTCTTT.

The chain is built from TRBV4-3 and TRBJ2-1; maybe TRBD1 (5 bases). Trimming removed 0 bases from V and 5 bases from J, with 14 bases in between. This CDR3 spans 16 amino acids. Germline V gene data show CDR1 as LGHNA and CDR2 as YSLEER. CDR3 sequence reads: CASSQDLEGVNNEQFF. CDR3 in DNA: TGCGCCAGCAGCCAAGATTTGGAAGGGGTGAACAATGAGCAGTTCTTC.

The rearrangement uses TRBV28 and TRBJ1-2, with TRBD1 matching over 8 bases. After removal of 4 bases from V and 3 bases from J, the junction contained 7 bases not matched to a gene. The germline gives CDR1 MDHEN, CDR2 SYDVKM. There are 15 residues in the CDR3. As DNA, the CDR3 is TGTGCCAGCAGTTCGGGACAGGCGACCGACTATGGCTACACCTTC. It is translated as CASSSGQATDYGYTF.

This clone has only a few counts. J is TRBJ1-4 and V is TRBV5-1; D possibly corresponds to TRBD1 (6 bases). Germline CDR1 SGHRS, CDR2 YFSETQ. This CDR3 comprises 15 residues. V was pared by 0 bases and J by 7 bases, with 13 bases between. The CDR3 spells CASSLESGAGEKLFF. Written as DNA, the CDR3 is TGCGCCAGCAGCTTGGAGTCAGGGGCGGGTGAAAAACTGTTTTTT.

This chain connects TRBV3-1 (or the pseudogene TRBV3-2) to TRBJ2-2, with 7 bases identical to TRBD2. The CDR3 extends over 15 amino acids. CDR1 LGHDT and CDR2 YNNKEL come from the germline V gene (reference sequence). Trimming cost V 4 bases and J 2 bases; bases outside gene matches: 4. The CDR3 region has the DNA TGTGCCAGCAGCCGGCTAGCGGATAACACCGGGGAGCTGTTTTTT. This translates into CASSRLADNTGELFF.

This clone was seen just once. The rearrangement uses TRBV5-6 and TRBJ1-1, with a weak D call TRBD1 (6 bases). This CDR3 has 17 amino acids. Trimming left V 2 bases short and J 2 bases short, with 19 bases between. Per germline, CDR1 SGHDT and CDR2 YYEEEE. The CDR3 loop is CASSLRRLTGLNTEAFF. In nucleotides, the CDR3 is TGTGCCAGCAGCTTACGCCGCTTAACAGGGCTTAACACTGAAGCTTTCTTT. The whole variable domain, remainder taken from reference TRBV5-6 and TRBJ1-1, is DAGVTQSPTHLIKTRGQQVTLRCSPKSGHDTVSWYQQALGQGPQFIFQYYEEEERQRGNFPDRFSGHQFPNYSSELNVNALLLGDSALYLCASSLRRLTGLNTEAFFGQGTRLTVV.

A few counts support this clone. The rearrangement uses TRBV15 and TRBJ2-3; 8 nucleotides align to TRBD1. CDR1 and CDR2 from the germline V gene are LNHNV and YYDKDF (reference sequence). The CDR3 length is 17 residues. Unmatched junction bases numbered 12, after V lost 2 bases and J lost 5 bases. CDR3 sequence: CATSRTIDRGERDTQYF. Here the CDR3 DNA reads TGTGCCACCAGCAGAACGATAGACAGGGGAGAAAGAGATACGCAGTATTTT.

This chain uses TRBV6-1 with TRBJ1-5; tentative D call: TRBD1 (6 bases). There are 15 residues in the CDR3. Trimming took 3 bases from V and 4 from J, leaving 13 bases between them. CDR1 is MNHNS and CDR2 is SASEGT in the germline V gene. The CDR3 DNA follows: TGTGCCAGCAGTGACAGGGGTTTTGGGAATCAGCCCCAGCATTTT. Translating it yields CASSDRGFGNQPQHF.

CDR3 bases: TGTGCCATCAGTGAGTCTGGGGCGGGGGCCGGTACGCAGTATTTT. It translates to CAISESGAGAGTQYF. This chain uses TRBV10-3 with TRBJ2-3; possible D gene TRBD2, 7 bases. Trimming pared 0 bases from V and 8 bases from J, leaving 15 bases between. The CDR3 runs 15 residues. Germline CDR1 is ENHRY and CDR2 is SYGVKD.

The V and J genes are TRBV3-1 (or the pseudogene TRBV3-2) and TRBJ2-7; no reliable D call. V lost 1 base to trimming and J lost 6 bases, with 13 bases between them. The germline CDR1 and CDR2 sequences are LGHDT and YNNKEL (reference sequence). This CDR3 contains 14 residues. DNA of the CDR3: TGTGCCAGCAGCCAAGGCGGCCGAGGTTCCGAGCAGTACGTC. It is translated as CASSQGGRGSEQYV.

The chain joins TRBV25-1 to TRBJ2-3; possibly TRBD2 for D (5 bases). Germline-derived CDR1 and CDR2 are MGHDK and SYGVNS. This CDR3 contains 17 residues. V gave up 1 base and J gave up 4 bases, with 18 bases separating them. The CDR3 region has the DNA TGTGCCAGCAGTGAATCCGGGATCGGAGCAAGGGCAGATACGCAGTATTTT. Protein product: CASSESGIGARADTQYF.

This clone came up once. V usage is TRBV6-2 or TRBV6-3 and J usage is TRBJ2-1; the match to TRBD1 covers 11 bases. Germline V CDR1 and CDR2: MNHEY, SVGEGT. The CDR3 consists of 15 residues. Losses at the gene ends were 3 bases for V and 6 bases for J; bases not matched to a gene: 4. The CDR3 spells CASSYGTGGINEQFF. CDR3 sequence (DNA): TGTGCCAGCAGTTATGGGACAGGGGGTATCAATGAGCAGTTCTTC.

CDR3 region: CASFGQGAFGYTF. The CDR3 nucleotides are TGTGCCAGTTTCGGGCAGGGGGCGTTTGGCTACACCTTC. The rearrangement links TRBV2 to TRBJ1-2; TRBD1 agrees at 8 bases. Germline V lookup: CDR1 SNHLY, CDR2 FYNNEI. With 9 bases clipped from V and 7 bases from J, the junction kept 10 bases outside the gene matches. This CDR3 contains 13 residues.